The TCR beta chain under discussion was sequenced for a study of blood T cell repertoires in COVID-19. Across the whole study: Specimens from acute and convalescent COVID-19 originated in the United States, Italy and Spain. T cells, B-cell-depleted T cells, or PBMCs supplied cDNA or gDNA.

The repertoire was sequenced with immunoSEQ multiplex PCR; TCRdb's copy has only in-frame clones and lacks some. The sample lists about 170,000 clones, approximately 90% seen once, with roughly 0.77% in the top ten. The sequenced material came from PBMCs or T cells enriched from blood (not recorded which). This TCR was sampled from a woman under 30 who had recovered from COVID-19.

The CDR3 spells CASSLGWVRGTNEQYF. The DNA for the CDR3 is TGCGCCAGCAGCTTGGGTTGGGTCAGGGGAACTAACGAGCAGTACTTC. V is TRBV5-1 and J is TRBJ2-7; weak D call: TRBD1 (6 bases). The V gene's germline CDR1 is SGHRS and CDR2 YFSETQ. The CDR3 consists of 16 residues. The V and J ends lost 0 bases and 5 bases respectively, with 18 bases between them.